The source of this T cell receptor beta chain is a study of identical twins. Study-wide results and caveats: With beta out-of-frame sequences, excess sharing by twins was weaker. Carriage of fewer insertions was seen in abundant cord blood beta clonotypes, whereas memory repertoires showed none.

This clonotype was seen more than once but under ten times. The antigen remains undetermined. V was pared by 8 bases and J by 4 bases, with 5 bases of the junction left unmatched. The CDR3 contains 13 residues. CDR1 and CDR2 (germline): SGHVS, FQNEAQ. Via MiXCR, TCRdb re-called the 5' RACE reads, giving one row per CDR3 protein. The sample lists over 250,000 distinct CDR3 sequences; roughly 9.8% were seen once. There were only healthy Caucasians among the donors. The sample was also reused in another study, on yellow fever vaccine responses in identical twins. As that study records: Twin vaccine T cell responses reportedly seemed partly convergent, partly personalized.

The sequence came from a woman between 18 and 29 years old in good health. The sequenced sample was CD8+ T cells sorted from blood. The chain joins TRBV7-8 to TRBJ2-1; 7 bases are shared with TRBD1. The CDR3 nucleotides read TGTGCCAGCGTCGGGACAGAGTACAATGAGCAGTTCTTC. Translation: CASVGTEYNEQFF. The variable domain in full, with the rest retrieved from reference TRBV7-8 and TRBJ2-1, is GAGVSQSPRYKVAKRGQDVALRCDPISGHVSLFWYQQALGQGPEFLTYFQNEAQLDKSGLPSDRFFAERPEGSVSTLKIQRTQQEDSAVYLCASVGTEYNEQFFGPGTRLTVL.